This T cell receptor beta chain derives from a study of PD-L1 blockade in urothelial cancer. Study-level background: The analyses of blood took place 3 weeks (second dose) and 6 weeks after treatment start. Blood samples had a median of 141,255 T cells.

The germline gives CDR1 SGHAT, CDR2 FQDESV (reference sequence). The CDR3 extends over 17 residues, inclusive of both ends. Note on this clone: No DNA is shown, since the ends of the CDR3 on it are uncertain; the CDR3 is the one TCRdb lists.

Regarding time point: peripheral blood 6 weeks after treatment start. PCRs were each spiked with synthetic TCR analog templates. Produced via immunoSEQ multiplex PCR; TCRdb's table is partial and in-frame only. The table records just over 35,000 clones, approximately 80% of them present only once. The receptor was isolated from a man aged 40-50 years with urothelial cancer. The genes are TRBV11-1 and TRBJ2-1; the table's D call, TRBD1, was not checked against the DNA. Sample: PBMCs, taken around atezolizumab (anti-PD-L1) treatment. This CDR3 is CASSFQVSGQGVNEQFF.